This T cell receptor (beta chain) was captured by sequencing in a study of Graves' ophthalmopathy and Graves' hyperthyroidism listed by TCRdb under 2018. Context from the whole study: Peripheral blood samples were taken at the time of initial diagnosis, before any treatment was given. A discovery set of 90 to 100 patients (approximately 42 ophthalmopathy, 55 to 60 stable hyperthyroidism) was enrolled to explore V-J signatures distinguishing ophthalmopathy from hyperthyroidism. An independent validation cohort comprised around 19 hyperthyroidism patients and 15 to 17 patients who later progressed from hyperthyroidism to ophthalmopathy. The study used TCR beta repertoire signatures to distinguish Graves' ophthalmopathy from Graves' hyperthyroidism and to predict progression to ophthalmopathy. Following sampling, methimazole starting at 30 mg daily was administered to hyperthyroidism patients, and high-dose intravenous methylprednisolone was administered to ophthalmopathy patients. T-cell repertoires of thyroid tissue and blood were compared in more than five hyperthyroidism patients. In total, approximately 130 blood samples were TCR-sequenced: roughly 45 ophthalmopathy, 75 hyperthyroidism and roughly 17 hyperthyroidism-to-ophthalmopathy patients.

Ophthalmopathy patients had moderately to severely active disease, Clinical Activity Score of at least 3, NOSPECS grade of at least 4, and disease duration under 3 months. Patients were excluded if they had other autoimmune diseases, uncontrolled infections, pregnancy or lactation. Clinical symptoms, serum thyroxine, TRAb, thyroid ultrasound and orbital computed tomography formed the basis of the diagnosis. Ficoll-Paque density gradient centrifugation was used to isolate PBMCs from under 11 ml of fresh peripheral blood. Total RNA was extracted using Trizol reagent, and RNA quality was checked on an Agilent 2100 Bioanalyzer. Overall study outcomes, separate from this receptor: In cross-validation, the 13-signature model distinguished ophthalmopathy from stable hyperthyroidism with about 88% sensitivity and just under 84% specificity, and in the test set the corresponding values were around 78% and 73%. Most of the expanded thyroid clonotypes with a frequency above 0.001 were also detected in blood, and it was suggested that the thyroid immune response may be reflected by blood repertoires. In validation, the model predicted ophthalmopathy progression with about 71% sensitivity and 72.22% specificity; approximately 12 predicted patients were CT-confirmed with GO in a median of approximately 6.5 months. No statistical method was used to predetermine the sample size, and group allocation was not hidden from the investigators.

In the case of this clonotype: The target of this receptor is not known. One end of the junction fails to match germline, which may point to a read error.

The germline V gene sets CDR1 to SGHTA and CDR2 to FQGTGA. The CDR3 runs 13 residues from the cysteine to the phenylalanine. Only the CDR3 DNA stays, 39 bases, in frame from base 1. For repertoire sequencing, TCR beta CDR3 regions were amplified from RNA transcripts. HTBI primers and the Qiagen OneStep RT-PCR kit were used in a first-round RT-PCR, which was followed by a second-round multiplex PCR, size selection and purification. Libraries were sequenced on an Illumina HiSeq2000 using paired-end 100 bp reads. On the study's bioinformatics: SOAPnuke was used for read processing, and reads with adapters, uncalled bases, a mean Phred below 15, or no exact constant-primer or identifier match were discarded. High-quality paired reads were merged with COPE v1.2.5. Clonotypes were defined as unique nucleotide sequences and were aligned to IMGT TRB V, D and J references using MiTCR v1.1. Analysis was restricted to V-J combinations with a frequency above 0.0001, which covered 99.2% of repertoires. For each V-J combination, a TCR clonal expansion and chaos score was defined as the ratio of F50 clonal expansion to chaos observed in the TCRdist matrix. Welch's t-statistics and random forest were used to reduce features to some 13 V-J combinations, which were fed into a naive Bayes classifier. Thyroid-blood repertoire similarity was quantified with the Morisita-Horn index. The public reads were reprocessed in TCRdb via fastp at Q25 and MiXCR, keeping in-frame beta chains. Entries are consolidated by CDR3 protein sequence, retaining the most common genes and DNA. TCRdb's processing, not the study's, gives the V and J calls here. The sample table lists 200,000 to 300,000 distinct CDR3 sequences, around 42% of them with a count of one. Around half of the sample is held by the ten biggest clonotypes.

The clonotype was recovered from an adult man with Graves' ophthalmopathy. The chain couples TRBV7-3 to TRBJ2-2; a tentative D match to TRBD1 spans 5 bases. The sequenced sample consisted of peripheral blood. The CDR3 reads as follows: CAGSPQGTGELFF. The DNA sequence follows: TGTGCCGGCAGCCCCCAGGGCACCGGGGAGCTGTTTTTT.